These 9 T cell receptor beta chains came from one sample sequenced in a study of read filtering for tumor transcriptome and immune sequencing. This library used roughly 400 ng RNA and molecular barcoded adaptors spanning alpha/delta and beta/gamma chains. MiXCR, run by TCRdb on the reads, gives a single entry per CDR3 protein. The table has tens of thousands of distinct CDR3 sequences, about an eighth seen once. The specimen was a population of CD138-negative cells sorted from bone marrow. The receptors derive from a donor at least 40 years old with multiple myeloma.

A remark on this clonotype: This may be a read error: a much more frequent sequence differs by one nucleotide. The chain links TRBV6-2 or TRBV6-3 to TRBJ1-1; 8 bases align to TRBD1. Per germline, CDR1 MNHEY and CDR2 SVGEGT. The CDR3 totals 17 residues. The CDR3 sequence: CASSYDNRQGQPTEASF. Written as DNA, the CDR3 is TGTGCCAGCAGTTACGACAATCGACAGGGGCAGCCCACTGAAGCTTCCTTT.

The sample holds many counts of this clonotype. The V and J genes are TRBV6-6 and TRBJ2-2; D possibly corresponds to TRBD2 (7 bases). Germline V gene sequence: CDR1 MNHNY, CDR2 SVGAGI (reference sequence). The V end lost 6 bases, the J end lost 7 bases, and 15 bases lay between the germline ends. This CDR3 has 14 residues. Here the CDR3 reads CASSPGGPHGELFF. CDR3 coding DNA: TGTGCCAGCAGCCCCGGGGGGCCCCACGGGGAGCTGTTTTTT.

This clonotype has a count of ten or more. The chain couples TRBV4-1 to TRBJ2-7; 14 bases fit TRBD2. Trimming took 1 base from V and 4 from J; bases not matched to a gene: 3. This CDR3 comprises 16 residues. Germline-derived CDR1 and CDR2 are MGHRA and YSYEKL. CDR3 bases: TGCGCCAGCAGCCAAGGGGGACTAGCGGGAGCGTACGAGCAGTACTTC. It specifies CASSQGGLAGAYEQYF.

Details on this clonotype: A read error is possible here, since a much larger clone lies one base away. The V gene is TRBV2, the J gene TRBJ2-3; D gene unclear. The CDR3 length is 12 residues. Germline lookup yields CDR1 SNHLY and CDR2 FYNNEI. The V gene lost 7 bases and the J gene lost 6 bases, with 11 bases spanning the gap. CDR3 bases: TGTGCCAGCAATGAGGCTCTGGATACGCAGTATTTT. It is translated as CASNEALDTQYF.

This clonotype has at least ten counts. The chain carries TRBV5-1 and TRBJ1-1; D perhaps matches TRBD1 (6 bases). CDR3 size: 16 residues. Germline assignment: CDR1 SGHRS and CDR2 YFSETQ. V dropped 0 bases and J dropped 1 base, with 13 bases sitting between them. For the CDR3, the DNA is TGCGCCAGCAGCTTGGGGGTTTGGGGGCAGAACACTGAAGCTTTCTTT. Translating it yields CASSLGVWGQNTEAFF.

This clonotype was counted at least ten times. V gene TRBV5-5 combines with J gene TRBJ2-3, with a possible D match to TRBD1 (5 bases). The CDR3 runs 13 residues. With 0 bases removed from V and 7 bases from J, the gap between germline ends came to 9 bases. Looked up from germline, CDR1 is SGHKS and CDR2 is YYEKEE (reference sequence). CDR3 region: CASSLEVGHTQYF. The CDR3 DNA reads TGTGCCAGCAGCTTGGAGGTGGGGCATACGCAGTATTTT.

This clonotype was recorded at least ten times. The V and J genes are TRBV20-1 and TRBJ2-3, with D possibly being TRBD1 or TRBD2 (5 bases each). The CDR3 has 12 amino acids. Trimming cost V 6 bases and J 6 bases, with 13 bases left between them. Germline CDR1 and CDR2: DFQATT and SNEGSKA (reference sequence). The CDR3 spells CSALWGPDTQYF. In nucleotides, the CDR3 is TGCAGTGCCCTTTGGGGACCGGATACGCAGTATTTT.

Details on this clonotype: Compared with germline, one end of the junction differs, possibly owing to a read error. The chain couples TRBV7-9 to TRBJ1-2; the D gene is possibly TRBD1 (6 bases). The length of the CDR3 is 15 residues. Germline V gene lookup returns CDR1 SEHNR and CDR2 FQNEAQ (reference sequence). As DNA, the CDR3 is TGTGTCAGCAGCTTATCCCAGGGGATAGACTATGGCTACACCTTC. It codes for CVSSLSQGIDYGYTF.

As to this clonotype: A read error may be the cause here, since a much bigger clone is one base away. The CDR3 DNA reads TGTGCCAGCAGCTTGGCCCCCTTGAGCTCCTACAGTGAGCAGTTCTTC. This sequence encodes CASSLAPLSSYSEQFF. The rearrangement uses TRBV5-4 and TRBJ2-1; D is uncertain. Per the germline V gene, CDR1 is SGHNT and CDR2 is YYREEE (reference sequence). This CDR3 spans 16 amino acids.